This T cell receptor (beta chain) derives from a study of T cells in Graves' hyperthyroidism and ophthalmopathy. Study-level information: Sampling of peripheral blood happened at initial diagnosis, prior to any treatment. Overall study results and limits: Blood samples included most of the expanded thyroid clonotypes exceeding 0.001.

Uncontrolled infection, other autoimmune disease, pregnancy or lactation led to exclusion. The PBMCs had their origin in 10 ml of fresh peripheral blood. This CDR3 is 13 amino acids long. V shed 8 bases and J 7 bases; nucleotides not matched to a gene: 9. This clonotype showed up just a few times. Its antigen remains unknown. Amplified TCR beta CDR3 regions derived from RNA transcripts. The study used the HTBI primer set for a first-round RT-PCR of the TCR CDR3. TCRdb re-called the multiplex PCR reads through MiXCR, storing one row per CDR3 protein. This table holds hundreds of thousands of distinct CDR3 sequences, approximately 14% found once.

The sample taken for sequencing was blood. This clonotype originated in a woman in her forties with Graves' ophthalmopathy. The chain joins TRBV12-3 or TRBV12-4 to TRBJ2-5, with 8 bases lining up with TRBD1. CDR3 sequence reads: CASGGGQEVTQYF. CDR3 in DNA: TGTGCCAGCGGTGGGGGACAGGAGGTGACCCAGTACTTC.